What follows describes a single T cell receptor beta chain. The data originate from a study of T cells in tumors after PD-1 blockade. Study as a whole: Blood samples averaged around 100,000 templates (range about 22,000-280,000) and fewer than 40,000 unique clonotypes.

Clones were read by immunoSEQ multiplex PCR, and TCRdb kept only the in-frame ones, dropping some. Among 34,000 or so clones, 73% were seen once, and the ten largest hold almost 40%. Per germline, CDR1 SGHKS and CDR2 YYEKEE (reference sequence). The CDR3 length is 15 residues. Losses at the gene ends were 4 bases for V and 3 bases for J; bases not matched to a gene: 8. This receptor was taken from a human donor with basal cell carcinoma. Material: PBMCs, obtained after anti-PD-1 treatment. The V gene is TRBV5-5, the J gene TRBJ2-7; 9 nucleotides match TRBD1. Here the CDR3 DNA reads TGTGCCAGCAGCCGCATCGGGACAGGGTTCTACGAGCAGTACTTC. It encodes CASSRIGTGFYEQYF.